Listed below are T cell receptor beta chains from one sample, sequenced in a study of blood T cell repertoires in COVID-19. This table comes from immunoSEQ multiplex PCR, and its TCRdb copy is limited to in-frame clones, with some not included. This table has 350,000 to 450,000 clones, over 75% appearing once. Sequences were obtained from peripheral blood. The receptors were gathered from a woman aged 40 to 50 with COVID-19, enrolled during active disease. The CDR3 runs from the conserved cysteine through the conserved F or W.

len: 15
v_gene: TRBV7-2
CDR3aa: CASSIDRGKNEKLFF

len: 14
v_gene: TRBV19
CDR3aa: CASSDRGSGNTIYF

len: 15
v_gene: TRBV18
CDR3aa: CASSEDRGGANVLTF

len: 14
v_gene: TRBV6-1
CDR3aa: CASSEGGPGYTIYF

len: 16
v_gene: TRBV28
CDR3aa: CASRTAGDTSNTEAFF

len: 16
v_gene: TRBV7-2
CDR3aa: CASSFFGGGRPQPQHF

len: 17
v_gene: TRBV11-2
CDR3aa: CASSLERSLILSYEQYF

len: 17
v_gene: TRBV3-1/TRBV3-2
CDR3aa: CATRRGDRASSGNTIYF

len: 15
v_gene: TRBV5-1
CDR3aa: CASSSTVRGKNEQYF

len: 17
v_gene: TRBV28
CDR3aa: CASSLSEGGSTNEKLFF